The entry below describes one TCR beta chain. Next came a second PCR, run for roughly 7 to 12 cycles, which used a sample-barcoded 5' primer along with a J-beta primer mix. TCRdb called the 5' RACE reads again in MiXCR, with one record for every CDR3 protein. The table includes about 1.4 million distinct CDR3 sequences, 45% to 70% detected once. This record belongs to a study of blood T cells in healthy people across ages. The germline CDR1 and CDR2 sequences are SGHRS and YFSETQ. CDR3 size: 14 residues. V lost 0 bases, J lost 7 bases, and 13 bases lay in between. Sequencing was performed on blood. The receptor was isolated from a man aged 18 to 30 in good health. The chain recombines TRBV5-1 with TRBJ1-2, with D perhaps TRBD1 (6 bases). The CDR3 sequence is CASSLGGQNFGYTF. CDR3 coding DNA: TGCGCCAGCAGCTTGGGGGGGCAGAATTTTGGCTACACCTTC.